Listed below are T cell receptor beta chains from one sample, sequenced in a study of regulatory T cells in long-lasting Graves disease. TCRdb itself ran the multiplex PCR reads through MiXCR, one entry per CDR3 protein. The sample holds about 470,000 distinct CDR3 sequences, less than 25% seen once. The source was peripheral blood mononuclear cells (PBMCs), collected when the disease was refractory, from a patient treated with antithyroid drugs. These receptors all come from a female donor with Graves disease. CDR3s include the opening cysteine and the closing phenylalanine or tryptophan. Fields, in order: V gene, CDR3 protein.

v_call: TRBV5-5; cdr3_aa: CASSLARKPNTEAFF
v_call: TRBV7-2; cdr3_aa: CASSALKAKNIQYF
v_call: TRBV6-1; cdr3_aa: CASINEGTSGAEQYF
v_call: TRBV28; cdr3_aa: CASSLFAEETQYF
v_call: TRBV3-1; cdr3_aa: CASSYRGTFRGYTF
v_call: TRBV7-8; cdr3_aa: CASSLRGSTYEQYF
v_call: TRBV29-1; cdr3_aa: CSVETLSANEKLFF
v_call: TRBV5-1; cdr3_aa: CASSHHNEQFF
v_call: TRBV28; cdr3_aa: CASSPLGPEQYF
v_call: TRBV2; cdr3_aa: CASRLQSTSYEQYF
v_call: TRBV6-1; cdr3_aa: CASSQGTFSYEQYF
v_call: TRBV11-2; cdr3_aa: CASSSGLTTYEQYF
v_call: TRBV28; cdr3_aa: CASSLPPYEQYF
v_call: TRBV4-3; cdr3_aa: CASSQALWARGETQYF
v_call: TRBV19; cdr3_aa: CATSGLNTEAFF
v_call: TRBV7-8; cdr3_aa: CASSLERTVRQPQHF
v_call: TRBV20-1; cdr3_aa: CSASPSGIRTDTQYF
v_call: TRBV30; cdr3_aa: CAWSKTGSAEAFF
v_call: TRBV12-3/TRBV12-4; cdr3_aa: CASRPGDPEAQYF
v_call: TRBV2; cdr3_aa: CASSGGDTQYF
v_call: TRBV5-4; cdr3_aa: CASSFDLRQADTGELFF
v_call: TRBV12-3/TRBV12-4; cdr3_aa: CASSPLPGEQYF
v_call: TRBV28; cdr3_aa: CASRYREYEQYF
v_call: TRBV4-1; cdr3_aa: CASSLREHYGYTF
v_call: TRBV20-1; cdr3_aa: CSARPRPLGTEAFF
v_call: TRBV6-1; cdr3_aa: CASSEGGSLGEQYF
v_call: TRBV20-1; cdr3_aa: CSARDLAGGRNEQFF
v_call: TRBV20-1; cdr3_aa: CSAGTDRLSYGYTF
v_call: TRBV30; cdr3_aa: CAWTGSETQYF
v_call: TRBV27; cdr3_aa: CASSAVTGQETQYF
v_call: TRBV7-2; cdr3_aa: CASSPRRPKSSYEQYF
v_call: TRBV18; cdr3_aa: CASSPPGLAGDTGELFF
v_call: TRBV7-9; cdr3_aa: CASSLDGGGLTEAFF
v_call: TRBV19; cdr3_aa: CASSVRSSYKQYF
v_call: TRBV7-2; cdr3_aa: CASSLGGVEPQHF
v_call: TRBV6-2/TRBV6-3; cdr3_aa: CASSYSPNQPQHF
v_call: TRBV5-1; cdr3_aa: CASSPQQGWYEQYF
v_call: TRBV7-3; cdr3_aa: CASSDTGSQETQYF
v_call: TRBV4-2; cdr3_aa: CASSQARGTEEKLFF
v_call: TRBV7-2; cdr3_aa: CASSLAIGPNSPLHF
v_call: TRBV6-1; cdr3_aa: CATHSPGQGANYGYTF
v_call: TRBV7-8; cdr3_aa: CASSPRWAGGGTDTQYF
v_call: TRBV2; cdr3_aa: CASTEGPTFDYGYTF
v_call: TRBV29-1; cdr3_aa: CSIEGLRDRVSYEQYF
v_call: TRBV12-3/TRBV12-4; cdr3_aa: CAGTLLTLGGTGAIPNTGELFF
v_call: TRBV6-1; cdr3_aa: CATAGTDNQPQHF